A selection of T cell receptor beta chains follows, all from one sample in a study of breast tumors, draining lymph nodes, adjacent tissues. TCRdb processed the multiplex PCR reads anew with MiXCR; each CDR3 protein has one entry. Of 26,000 or so distinct CDR3 sequences in the sample, approximately 23% were seen once. The sequenced material came from breast tumor tissue. These receptors all stem from a female donor with breast cancer. Some clones in this sample may be carry-over from other donors' samples. CDR3s include the opening cysteine and the closing phenylalanine or tryptophan.

V gene	J gene	CDR3 length	CDR3 protein
TRBV28	TRBJ1-6	18	CASSFPSLGRTQNSPLHF
TRBV7-2	TRBJ2-1	15	CASSLDRGRAGEQFF
TRBV20-1	TRBJ2-5	15	CSAARTGGIGETQYF
TRBV30	TRBJ2-1	16	CAWVPPQAGSYNKQFF
TRBV2	TRBJ2-1	16	CASKLRMDRGRNEQFF
TRBV30	TRBJ1-2	13	CARSVGGTYGYTF
TRBV7-9	TRBJ2-1	16	CASSLVWTSGYNEQFF
TRBV27	TRBJ1-6	17	CASSLMGQSSYNSPLHF
TRBV3-1	TRBJ1-2	16	CASSQAGQGATYGYTF
TRBV7-9	TRBJ2-5	14	CASSQTGSRETQYF
TRBV19	TRBJ2-5	13	CASSDTLQETQYF
TRBV5-1	TRBJ2-1	15	CASSLNSGRINEQFF
TRBV6-5	TRBJ2-2	14	CASRDRGGTGELFF
TRBV12-3/TRBV12-4	TRBJ2-1	12	CASSFQGNEQFF
TRBV7-6	TRBJ2-3	15	CASSYSGGARNTQYF
TRBV27	TRBJ2-5	17	CASSSYPLGTIGETQYF
TRBV20-1	TRBJ1-5	15	CSARGIGGAGQPQHF
TRBV20-1	TRBJ2-1	15	CSADRPSGRANEQFF
TRBV5-1	TRBJ1-2	14	CASSEGQFVNGYTF
TRBV28	TRBJ2-3	17	CASRRRTAEFYTDTQYF
TRBV4-1	TRBJ1-4	18	CASSQDPPGRRGWEKLFF
TRBV4-1	TRBJ1-5	15	CASSQEMGSNQPQHF
TRBV19	TRBJ2-3	12	CASSMGADTQYF
TRBV5-1	TRBJ2-1	19	CASRPPGLAGGSSYNEQFF
TRBV6-5	TRBJ2-5	14	CASSQRQGRSSQYF
TRBV28	TRBJ2-3	16	CAGSFSRGLVGDTQYF
TRBV2	TRBJ1-5	15	CASSGRTGHNQPQHF
TRBV5-1	TRBJ1-4	14	CASSSGQGGEKLSF
TRBV6-6	TRBJ2-1	11	CASLRYNEQFF
TRBV15	TRBJ1-1	17	CATSRDLLGGLNTEAFF
TRBV7-9	TRBJ2-5	12	CASSQSSGAQYF
TRBV11-2	TRBJ2-3	18	CASSLNQAGTRIADTQYF
TRBV12-3/TRBV12-4	TRBJ1-2	15	CASRGSGQGSYGYTF
TRBV25-1	TRBJ1-4	16	CASSETTGRGDEKLFF
TRBV4-1	TRBJ2-3	17	CASSPRGGLSGTDTQYF
TRBV18	TRBJ2-7	12	CASSQNPYEQYF
TRBV7-9	TRBJ2-4	13	CASSPTGINIQYF
TRBV6-2/TRBV6-3	TRBJ2-2	13	CASSGGGGRELFF
TRBV4-1	TRBJ2-3	12	CASSQDRDTQYF
TRBV9	TRBJ2-3	16	CASSGRTAGLFDAQYF
TRBV27	TRBJ2-6	16	CASSLTFASGANVLTF
TRBV2	TRBJ2-7	15	CASRMGTQSSYEQYF
TRBV6-5	TRBJ2-5	14	CAARDSHPKETQYF
TRBV3-1	TRBJ2-3	14	CASSQGLSTDTQYF
TRBV2	TRBJ2-7	15	CASSERSRGSYEQYF